This T cell receptor (beta chain) was sequenced for a study of T cells in Graves' hyperthyroidism and ophthalmopathy. Study-level information: Peripheral blood samples were taken at initial diagnosis, prior to any treatment.

The junction had 7 bases not matched to a gene; V was cut back by 4 bases and J by 2 bases. The CDR3 is made up of 15 amino acids. The germline CDR1 and CDR2 sequences are SGHTA and FQGNSA. The sample holds a few counts of this clonotype. Its antigen remains unidentified. Study conclusions and caveats: The blood repertoire included most of the expanded thyroid clonotypes above 0.001. A median roughly six months before onset, the model predicted ophthalmopathy.

Fresh peripheral blood, roughly 9.3 ml, was the source of the PBMCs. Amplification of TCR beta CDR3 regions was performed using RNA transcripts as template. First-round RT-PCR targeting the TCR CDR3 was performed with the HTBI primer set. Using its own MiXCR run on the multiplex PCR reads, TCRdb lists one record per CDR3 protein. The data show 500,000 to 750,000 distinct CDR3 sequences, 14% seen once. Sequences were obtained from blood. The chain is built from TRBV7-2 and TRBJ1-2, with 7 bases fitting TRBD1. This clonotype was sampled from a woman under 30 with Graves' ophthalmopathy. CDR3 bases: TGTGCCAGCAGCTCCGACCCACAGGGGAACTATGGCTACACCTTC. Translated, it gives CASSSDPQGNYGYTF.